This T cell receptor beta chain is from a study of shared clonotypes between healthy human individuals. CDR1 is MNHNY, CDR2 SVGAGI, per germline (reference sequence). This CDR3 has 16 amino acids. Trimming took 4 bases from V and 4 from J; bases not matched to a gene: 11. Assay used: immunoSEQ multiplex PCR; TCRdb lists only in-frame clones, some missing. The data show about 2.4 million clones, approximately 93% seen once. The chain carries TRBV6-6 and TRBJ2-7, with 9 bases matching TRBD2. The receptor comes from a young man in good health. Some clones in this sample may be carry-over from other donors' samples. Sequencing was done on a sample of naive CD4+ T cells from PBMCs. The subset here: CD45RA+ positively selected. CDR3: CASSSRLVREGYEQYF. CDR3 DNA: TGTGCCAGCAGTTCCCGCTTAGTGCGGGAGGGGTACGAGCAGTACTTC.